The 21 T cell receptor beta chains presented below share a single source sample, sequenced in a study of T cells in Graves' hyperthyroidism and ophthalmopathy. What was amplified from RNA transcripts were TCR beta CDR3 regions. A set of HTBI primers served as the primers for a first-round RT-PCR of the TCR CDR3. TCRdb reanalysed the multiplex PCR reads using MiXCR and keeps one entry per CDR3 protein. The data hold about 520,000 distinct CDR3 sequences, with approximately 25% observed a single time. The sequencing input was blood. All receptors come from a woman aged 30 to 39 with Graves' ophthalmopathy.

This clonotype appeared once. The chain employs TRBV12-5 and TRBJ1-2; D not resolved. Germline V lookup: CDR1 LGHNT, CDR2 FRNRAP. This CDR3 contains 16 residues. V was shortened by 1 base and J by 1 base, with 13 bases between the two germline ends. CDR3 amino acids: CASGLGSGKLNYGYTF. The CDR3 bases are TGTGCTAGTGGTTTGGGATCGGGGAAGCTTAACTATGGCTACACCTTC. The whole variable domain, remainder taken from reference TRBV12-5 and TRBJ1-2, is DARVTQTPRHKVTEMGQEVTMRCQPILGHNTVFWYRQTMMQGLELLAYFRNRAPLDDSGMPKDRFSAEMPDATLATLKIQPSEPRDSAVYFCASGLGSGKLNYGYTFGSGTRLTVV.

The V gene is TRBV10-3, the J gene TRBJ2-2, with D unclear. Deletions cut 0 bases from V and 0 bases from J, with 8 bases between. Germline CDR1 ENHRY, CDR2 SYGVKD. The CDR3 spans 16 residues. The CDR3 DNA reads TGTGCCATCAGTGAGTCCTGGCAGTCGAACACCGGGGAGCTGTTTTTT. Translated, it gives CAISESWQSNTGELFF.

In its sample, this clonotype was seen many times. The chain carries TRBV12-3 or TRBV12-4 and TRBJ1-1, with D tentatively TRBD1 (5 bases). The CDR3 covers 12 residues. V lost 6 bases to trimming and J lost 9 bases, with 14 bases between them. The CDR3 DNA sequence: TGTGCCAGCAGAGGGGAAGGGCAGCAAGCTTTCTTT. Translating gives CASRGEGQQAFF.

This clonotype was counted many times. The V call is TRBV20-1, the J call TRBJ2-7, with 12 bases lining up with TRBD1. The V and J ends lost 4 bases and 4 bases, in that order; junction bases with no gene match: 5. The length of the CDR3 is 14 residues. Germline CDR1 reads DFQATT; CDR2 reads SNEGSKA (reference sequence). DNA for the CDR3: TGCAGTGCTACCCCGGGACAGGGGGCTTACGAGCAGTACTTC. It translates to CSATPGQGAYEQYF.

This clonotype was picked up a small number of times. This rearrangement joins TRBV29-1 to TRBJ2-5, with D unclear. V dropped 3 bases and J dropped 3 bases, with 8 bases sitting between them. The germline CDR1 and CDR2 sequences are SQVTM and ANQGSEA. There are 12 residues in the CDR3. The DNA for the CDR3 is TGCAGCGTTGAGTGGGGTGAAGAGACCCAGTACTTC. Its translation is CSVEWGEETQYF.

This clonotype was counted at least ten times. This could be a read error, since a much larger clone is one nucleotide away. This chain connects TRBV6-1 to TRBJ1-1; maybe TRBD1 (6 bases). The CDR3 is 14 amino acids. Germline V gives CDR1 MNHNS, CDR2 SASEGT. Here the CDR3 DNA reads TGTGCCAGCAGTACCTTAACAGGGAACACTGGAGCTTTCTTT. Translation gives CASSTLTGNTGAFF.

This clonotype appeared many times. This chain uses TRBV28 with TRBJ2-2; D call uncertain. Per the germline V gene, CDR1 is MDHEN and CDR2 is SYDVKM. The CDR3 is 15 amino acids. V was cut by 2 bases and J by 1 base, with 8 bases left in between. This CDR3 reads CASSLPAVNTGELFF. CDR3 in DNA: TGTGCCAGCAGTTTACCGGCAGTGAACACCGGGGAGCTGTTTTTT.

The count of this clonotype is one. The rearrangement joins TRBV27 to TRBJ2-7; weak D call: TRBD1 (6 bases). Deletions cut 1 base from V and 2 bases from J, with 9 bases between. Germline V gene lookup returns CDR1 MNHEY and CDR2 SMNVEV (reference sequence). This CDR3 comprises 14 residues. This CDR3 is CASSLYRDTYEQYF. The CDR3 DNA reads as TGTGCCAGCAGTTTATACAGGGACACCTACGAGCAGTACTTC.

This clonotype showed up many times. The V and J genes are TRBV19 and TRBJ1-2, with TRBD1 identical over 7 bases. The V segment lost 6 bases and the J segment 7 bases; nucleotides outside the gene matches: 8. Germline assignment: CDR1 LNHDA and CDR2 SQIVND (reference sequence). The CDR3 covers 13 residues. CDR3 residues: CASSGQALGGYTF. The CDR3 nucleotides are TGTGCCAGTAGCGGACAGGCCCTCGGTGGCTACACCTTC. Full variable domain (remainder filled in from reference TRBV19 and TRBJ1-2): DGGITQSPKYLFRKEGQNVTLSCEQNLNHDAMYWYRQDPGQGLRLIYYSQIVNDFQKGDIAEGYSVSREKKESFPLTVTSAQKNPTAFYLCASSGQALGGYTFGSGTRLTVV.

This clonotype was seen a single time. DNA for the CDR3: TGTGCCAGCAGCTTAATCCTCCCTCGGGGAGAGGCTAGCTCCTACGAGCAGTACTTC. Protein sequence: CASSLILPRGEASSYEQYF. This chain uses TRBV7-3 with TRBJ2-7, with a weak D call TRBD2 (5 bases). The CDR3 is made up of 19 amino acids. V was clipped by 1 base and J by 0 bases, with 22 bases between them. CDR1 SGHTA and CDR2 FQGTGA come from the germline V gene.

Only a few counts were recorded for this clonotype. The genes are TRBV30 and TRBJ1-1; no reliable D call. The CDR3 has 12 residues. Looked up from germline, CDR1 is GTSNPN and CDR2 is SVGIG (reference sequence). Trimming took off 2 bases at V and 3 bases at J, with 7 bases between the two ends. The CDR3 is CAWSSGYTEAFF. CDR3 DNA sequence: TGTGCCTGGAGTTCAGGCTACACTGAAGCTTTCTTT.

This sequence joins TRBV7-6 and TRBJ2-2; tentative D call: TRBD2 (6 bases). With 6 bases removed from V and 3 bases from J, the gap between germline ends came to 11 bases. This CDR3 contains 14 residues. Looked up from germline, CDR1 is SGHVS and CDR2 is FNYEAQ. CDR3 DNA sequence: TGTGCCAGCAGGAAGGAGGGCGACACCGGGGAGCTGTTTTTT. The encoded protein is CASRKEGDTGELFF.

This clonotype was detected ten times or more. The chain has TRBV5-6 and TRBJ1-6, with D tentatively TRBD1 (5 bases). V gave up 0 bases and J gave up 6 bases, with 10 bases separating them. CDR1 is SGHDT and CDR2 is YYEEEE in the germline V gene. The CDR3 contains 15 residues. CDR3 DNA sequence: TGTGCCAGCAGCTTGGCCTGGGACGCTAATTCACCCCTCCACTTT. Protein product: CASSLAWDANSPLHF.

This clonotype was found many times. This chain links TRBV2 with TRBJ2-7, with 7 bases matching TRBD2. The germline V gene has CDR1 SNHLY and CDR2 FYNNEI. CDR3 length: 14 amino acids. V lost 2 bases and J lost 6; bases outside the gene matches: 7. CDR3 coding DNA: TGTGCCAGCAGTGAAATAAAAGGGAGGGCCGAGCAGTACTTC. Protein: CASSEIKGRAEQYF.

Many counts were recorded for this clonotype. This chain connects TRBV29-1 to TRBJ2-7; 7 positions agree with TRBD2. This CDR3 is 14 amino acids long. V was pared by 7 bases and J by 3 bases, with 12 bases of the junction left unmatched. Germline CDR1 and CDR2: SQVTM and ANQGSEA. This CDR3 is CSAGGGTPNYEQYF. The CDR3 bases are TGCAGCGCTGGGGGGGGGACTCCTAACTACGAGCAGTACTTC.

This clonotype was observed many times. The chain recombines TRBV27 with TRBJ1-2, with TRBD1 matching 9 bases. After removal of 4 bases from V and 3 bases from J, the junction contained 9 bases not matched to a gene. The CDR3 totals 16 residues. Germline values: CDR1 MNHEY, CDR2 SMNVEV (reference sequence). Here the CDR3 DNA reads TGTGCCAGCAGTTGGGGGAAGGACAGGGGCGACTATGGCTACACCTTC. Its translation is CASSWGKDRGDYGYTF.

In this sample, this clonotype turned up a few times. The chain is built from TRBV11-1 and TRBJ1-5; 7 bases are shared with TRBD1. J lost 6 bases, V lost 6 bases, and 14 bases had no gene match. Germline V gene data show CDR1 as SGHAT and CDR2 as FQDESV (reference sequence). This CDR3 has 16 amino acids. CDR3 residues: CASSHIREGGSQPQHF. The CDR3 DNA reads TGTGCCAGCAGTCATATAAGGGAAGGGGGCAGTCAGCCCCAGCATTTT.

The CDR3 DNA is TGTGCCAGCAGCCCGGGCCTGGGGAAGGGCCGTAACTATGGCTACACCTTC. Its protein product is CASSPGLGKGRNYGYTF. The chain links TRBV6-1 to TRBJ1-2; no reliable D call. V was cut by 6 bases and J by 1 base, with 21 bases left in between. Germline V gene lookup returns CDR1 MNHNS and CDR2 SASEGT. This CDR3 region has 17 residues.

This clonotype has just one count. The gene calls are TRBV19 and TRBJ2-7; D may be TRBD1 (6 bases). Germline-derived CDR1 and CDR2 are LNHDA and SQIVND (reference sequence). The CDR3 runs to 13 residues. V was pared by 10 bases and J by 6 bases, with 19 bases between. The CDR3 sequence is CAIGTGNIREQYF. The CDR3 bases are TGTGCCATTGGAACAGGGAACATACGCGAGCAGTACTTC.

V and J are TRBV25-1 and TRBJ1-2, with TRBD1 matching over 12 bases. CDR3 length: 16 residues. V shed 1 base, J shed 7 bases, and the junction held 7 bases outside the gene matches. From germline, CDR1 is MGHDK and CDR2 SYGVNS. The CDR3 is CASSELGTGGAGGYTF. CDR3 in DNA: TGTGCCAGCAGTGAATTAGGGACAGGGGGCGCGGGTGGCTACACCTTC.

This clonotype was counted many times. DNA of the CDR3: TGTGCCAGCAGTATGGACAGCCGAACTGAAGCTTTCTTT. Protein: CASSMDSRTEAFF. The chain carries TRBV6-1 and TRBJ1-1, with a tentative D call TRBD1 (6 bases). The V end lost 5 bases, the J end lost 5 bases, and 12 bases lay between the germline ends. This CDR3 comprises 13 residues. CDR1 MNHNS and CDR2 SASEGT come from the germline V gene.